Below are 18 T cell receptor beta chains sequenced from a single sample in a study of shared clonotypes between healthy human individuals. Generated by immunoSEQ multiplex PCR, the TCRdb table keeps only in-frame clones and is missing some. The table shows about 2.4 million clones, with 80% to 95% occurring only once. Material: naive CD4+ T cells from PBMCs. Subset: CD45RA+ positively selected. These receptors all stem from a man aged 18-30 years in good health. Some clones in this sample may be carry-over from other donors' samples.

Note on this clone: The sample contains more than one DNA sequence encoding this CDR3. This chain uses TRBV7-2 with TRBJ2-7; no reliable D call. V lost 4 bases, J lost 5 bases, and 6 bases lay in between. This CDR3 has 11 amino acids. CDR1 and CDR2 from the germline V gene are SGHTA and FQGNSA. CDR3 amino acids: CASSSTNEQYF. The CDR3 DNA reads TGTGCCAGCAGCTCTACGAACGAGCAGTACTTC.

The chain joins TRBV19 to TRBJ2-2; 13 bases agree with TRBD2. Germline V gene sequence: CDR1 LNHDA, CDR2 SQIVND (reference sequence). The CDR3 covers 17 residues. The V and J ends lost 8 bases and 4 bases, in that order; junction bases with no gene match: 10. CDR3 loop: CASGTSGIGVSTGELFF. CDR3 DNA sequence: TGTGCCAGTGGGACTAGCGGGATAGGGGTCAGCACCGGGGAGCTGTTTTTT.

The chain couples TRBV7-9 to TRBJ2-1; 11 bases are a match to TRBD2. The CDR3 is 18 amino acids. Germline CDR1 and CDR2: SEHNR and FQNEAQ (reference sequence). The J segment lost 10 bases and the V segment lost 0 bases, leaving 14 bases of the junction unmatched. CDR3 sequence: CASSLAVNSGRALNEQFF. Written as DNA, the CDR3 is TGTGCCAGCAGCTTAGCTGTTAATAGCGGGAGGGCCCTCAACGAGCAGTTCTTC.

This chain connects TRBV21-1 to TRBJ1-3; no check of the table's D call, TRBD1, against the DNA was made. TRBV21-1 is a pseudogene. The CDR3 has 15 residues. The CDR3 DNA follows: TGTGCCAGCAGCGAGACAGGGAACTCTGGAAACACCATATATTTT. Protein: CASSETGNSGNTIYF.

This chain joins TRBV7-9 and TRBJ2-5; 12 positions agree with TRBD2. Germline trimming cut 5 bases from V and 5 bases from J; bases unmatched to any gene: 15. Germline CDR1 and CDR2: SEHNR and FQNEAQ (reference sequence). The length of the CDR3 is 18 residues. CDR3 protein: CASSVTPGTSGLLETQYF. CDR3 DNA: TGTGCCAGCAGCGTAACACCCGGGACTAGCGGGTTATTGGAGACCCAGTACTTC.

This clone was recorded once. The chain couples TRBV2 to TRBJ2-1, with unresolved D. Trimming removed 7 bases at V and 0 bases at J, with 13 bases between. Germline loops: CDR1 SNHLY, CDR2 FYNNEI. The CDR3 totals 15 residues. Here the CDR3 reads CASTRSESSYNEQFF. The CDR3 DNA follows: TGTGCCAGCACCCGCTCCGAAAGCTCCTACAATGAGCAGTTCTTC.

The genes are TRBV28 and TRBJ2-7; D perhaps matches TRBD1 (6 bases). This CDR3 has 13 amino acids. V was cut by 7 bases and J by 2 bases, with 12 bases left in between. Germline assignment: CDR1 MDHEN and CDR2 SYDVKM. CDR3 region: CASTKDRTYEQYF. The DNA of the CDR3 is TGTGCCAGCACCAAGGACAGAACCTACGAGCAGTACTTC. Based on the CDR3 plus reference TRBV28 and TRBJ2-7, the full variable domain is DVKVTQSSRYLVKRTGEKVFLECVQDMDHENMFWYRQDPGLGLRLIYFSYDVKMKEKGDIPEGYSVSREKKERFSLILESASTNQTSMYLCASTKDRTYEQYFGPGTRLTVT.

The chain recombines TRBV7-9 with TRBJ2-7, with D tentatively TRBD2 (6 bases). The V end lost 6 bases, the J end lost 3 bases, and 12 bases lay between the germline ends. This CDR3 has 13 residues. Germline CDR1 and CDR2: SEHNR and FQNEAQ (reference sequence). The DNA for the CDR3 is TGTGCCAGCAGTCTATCGGGGGACTACGAGCAGTACTTC. Amino acid sequence: CASSLSGDYEQYF. The full variable domain, in which reference TRBV7-9 and TRBJ2-7 provide the parts outside the CDR3, is DTGVSQNPRHKITKRGQNVTFRCDPISEHNRLYWYRQTLGQGPEFLTYFQNEAQLEKSRLLSDRFSAERPKGSFSTLEIQRTEQGDSAMYLCASSLSGDYEQYFGPGTRLTVT.

The chain employs TRBV9 and TRBJ2-7; D could derive from TRBD1 or TRBD2 (5 bases each). CDR1 is SGDLS, CDR2 YYNGEE, per germline. The CDR3 consists of 14 residues. With 4 bases removed from V and 2 bases from J, the gap between germline ends came to 13 bases. CDR3 DNA: TGTGCCAGCAGCCGAGGGGACCGAACCTACGAGCAGTACTTC. Protein: CASSRGDRTYEQYF.

The chain links TRBV28 to TRBJ1-4; D is perhaps TRBD1 (6 bases). Trimming stripped 6 bases from V and 8 bases from J, with 16 bases between. Germline lookup yields CDR1 MDHEN and CDR2 SYDVKM. The CDR3 loop spans 14 amino acids. Written as DNA, the CDR3 is TGTGCCAGCAGCTCCCCAGGGGCTGTAGAAAAACTGTTTTTT. Translated: CASSSPGAVEKLFF.

The rearrangement links TRBV28 to TRBJ1-6; a possible D gene is TRBD1 (5 bases). The CDR3 totals 14 residues. Germline values: CDR1 MDHEN, CDR2 SYDVKM. The V end was cut by 2 bases, the J end by 6 bases, with 8 bases between. The CDR3 DNA follows: TGTGCCAGCAGTTTACAGGGACCTAATTCACCCCTCCACTTT. Its translation: CASSLQGPNSPLHF.

V gene TRBV6-6 combines with J gene TRBJ1-2; possibly TRBD1 for D (5 bases). V dropped 7 bases and J dropped 0 bases, with 18 bases sitting between them. The germline CDR1 and CDR2 sequences are MNHNY and SVGAGI (reference sequence). CDR3 size: 16 residues. The CDR3 sequence: CASTNPGSGANYGYTF. The DNA of the CDR3 is TGTGCCAGCACCAATCCGGGTTCGGGGGCTAACTATGGCTACACCTTC.

To note about this clone: The sample has other DNA sequences that encode this CDR3 too. The chain couples TRBV2 to TRBJ2-7; D is unresolved. Trimming stripped 0 bases from V and 3 bases from J, with 3 bases between. The CDR3 has 12 amino acids. Germline lookup yields CDR1 SNHLY and CDR2 FYNNEI. The CDR3 reads CASSEAGYEQYF. DNA for the CDR3: TGTGCCAGCAGTGAAGCTGGCTACGAGCAGTACTTC.

The chain uses TRBV7-9 and TRBJ2-7, with 7 bases fitting TRBD1. V shed 7 bases and J 2 bases; nucleotides not matched to a gene: 17. Germline assignment: CDR1 SEHNR and CDR2 FQNEAQ (reference sequence). The CDR3 consists of 17 residues. The chain's CDR3 is CASTFYRQGRIPYEQYF. CDR3 in DNA: TGTGCCAGCACCTTCTACCGACAGGGAAGGATCCCCTACGAGCAGTACTTC.

As concerns this clone: Other nucleotide sequences from this sample produce the same CDR3. This rearrangement joins TRBV5-4 to TRBJ1-5, with D possibly TRBD1 on 6 matching bases. This CDR3 region has 15 residues. The V gene's germline CDR1 is SGHNT and CDR2 YYREEE (reference sequence). V was cut by 0 bases and J by 5 bases, with 12 bases left in between. The chain's CDR3 is CASSLGGQGDQPQHF. The DNA of the CDR3 is TGTGCCAGCAGCTTGGGGGGGCAGGGAGATCAGCCCCAGCATTTT.

This chain uses TRBV6-6 with TRBJ2-7; D is possibly TRBD2 (5 bases). Trimming stripped 10 bases from V and 3 bases from J, with 19 bases between. Looked up from germline, CDR1 is MNHNY and CDR2 is SVGAGI (reference sequence). There are 14 residues in the CDR3. As DNA, the CDR3 is TGTGCCACCCAGAGGGCACCAGATTACTACGAGCAGTACTTC. It is translated as CATQRAPDYYEQYF.

The chain is built from TRBV6-5 and TRBJ2-4; possibly TRBD2 for D (6 bases). This CDR3 spans 13 amino acids. Germline V gene lookup returns CDR1 MNHEY and CDR2 SVGAGI. Trimming pared 8 bases from V and 2 bases from J, leaving 10 bases between. The CDR3 DNA is TGTGCCAGCTGGGCGGGGACCAAAAACATTCAGTACTTC. Its translation: CASWAGTKNIQYF.

This rearrangement joins TRBV28 to TRBJ1-2; a possible D gene is TRBD1 (5 bases). CDR3 length equals 14 residues. V shed 3 bases and J shed 4 bases, with 12 bases lying between them. CDR1 and CDR2 (germline): MDHEN, SYDVKM. CDR3 bases: TGTGCCAGCAGTTTTCCGGGGGACGGCTATGGCTACACCTTC. Translated, it gives CASSFPGDGYGYTF.